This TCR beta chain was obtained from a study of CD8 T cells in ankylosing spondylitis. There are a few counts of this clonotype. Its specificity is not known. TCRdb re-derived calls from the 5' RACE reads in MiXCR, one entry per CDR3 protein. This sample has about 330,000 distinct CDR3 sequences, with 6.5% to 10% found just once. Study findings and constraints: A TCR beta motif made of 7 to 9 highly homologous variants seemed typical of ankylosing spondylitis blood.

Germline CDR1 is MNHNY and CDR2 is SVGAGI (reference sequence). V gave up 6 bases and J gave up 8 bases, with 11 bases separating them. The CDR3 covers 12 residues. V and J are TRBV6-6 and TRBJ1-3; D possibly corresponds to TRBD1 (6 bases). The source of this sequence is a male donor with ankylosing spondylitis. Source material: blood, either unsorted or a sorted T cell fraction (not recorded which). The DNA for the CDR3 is TGTGCCAGCAGAACAGGGACGGACACCATATATTTT. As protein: CASRTGTDTIYF.